This passage covers 21 T cell receptor beta chains from one sample sequenced in a study of CD8 T cells in ankylosing spondylitis. One entry per CDR3 protein results from TCRdb running MiXCR on the 5' RACE reads. Found here are roughly 160,000 distinct CDR3 sequences, roughly 11% of them singletons; the top ten hold under 35%. The sample was blood, either unsorted or a sorted T cell fraction (not recorded which). The receptors originated from a male donor with ankylosing spondylitis or in good health (not recorded which).

This clonotype showed up many times. This rearrangement joins TRBV20-1 to TRBJ2-3, with 9 bases lining up with TRBD1. From germline, CDR1 is DFQATT and CDR2 SNEGSKA (reference sequence). The CDR3 runs to 15 residues. Trimming cost V 2 bases and J 3 bases; bases outside gene matches: 6. CDR3 DNA: TGCAGTGCTAGATCCCCGGGACAGGGTACAGATACGCAGTATTTT. Its protein product is CSARSPGQGTDTQYF.

This clonotype was counted a few times. The J gene is TRBJ2-1, the V gene TRBV7-9, with D maybe TRBD1 (5 bases). The V gene lost 4 bases and the J gene lost 2 bases, with 15 bases spanning the gap. This CDR3 contains 16 residues. Per germline, CDR1 SEHNR and CDR2 FQNEAQ (reference sequence). This chain's CDR3 is CASSSSAGSTYNEQFF. The CDR3 DNA reads TGTGCCAGCAGCTCCTCGGCAGGGTCGACCTACAATGAGCAGTTCTTC.

The rearrangement uses TRBV7-2 and TRBJ2-3; 8 bases agree with TRBD2. The CDR3 consists of 15 residues. Trimming cost V 5 bases and J 6 bases; bases outside gene matches: 10. Per germline, CDR1 SGHTA and CDR2 FQGNSA. CDR3 DNA sequence: TGTGCCAGCAGCCCGGAAGCGGGGGAAGCGGATACGCAGTATTTT. It is translated as CASSPEAGEADTQYF.

The CDR3 region is CSARTGFGANVLTF. The CDR3 nucleotides read TGCAGTGCTCGAACAGGGTTTGGGGCCAACGTCCTGACTTTC. This chain connects TRBV20-1 to TRBJ2-6, with D possibly matching TRBD1 (6 bases). The V and J ends lost 5 bases and 3 bases respectively, with 11 bases between them. Germline CDR1 DFQATT, CDR2 SNEGSKA (reference sequence). This CDR3 is built from 14 residues.

This clonotype was picked up many times. This chain joins TRBV12-3 or TRBV12-4 and TRBJ1-5; maybe TRBD1 (6 bases). The CDR3 runs to 13 residues. The V end lost 6 bases, the J end lost 5 bases, and 11 bases lay between the germline ends. The CDR3 DNA is TGTGCCAGCAGCATTAGACAGGATCAGCCCCAGCATTTT. It codes for CASSIRQDQPQHF.

This clonotype was seen at least ten times. This chain joins TRBV28 and TRBJ2-2, with D hard to call. V shed 3 bases and J shed 7 bases, with 12 bases lying between them. Germline assignment: CDR1 MDHEN and CDR2 SYDVKM. CDR3 length: 14 amino acids. DNA of the CDR3: TGTGCCAGCAGTTTTTCCCTGGACGGCGGGGAGCTGTTTTTT. It codes for CASSFSLDGGELFF.

The sample holds many counts of this clonotype. The chain couples TRBV10-3 to TRBJ2-3; 10 bases map to TRBD1. CDR1 is ENHRY and CDR2 is SYGVKD in the germline V gene. V gave up 6 bases and J gave up 1 base; unmatched junction bases: 7. The CDR3 has 16 residues. The CDR3 sequence: CAISMGQGQGTDTQYF. The CDR3 nucleotides read TGTGCCATCAGCATGGGACAGGGGCAGGGCACAGATACGCAGTATTTT.

In this sample, this clonotype turned up many times. This chain links TRBV20-1 with TRBJ2-2; 7 positions agree with TRBD2. The CDR3 totals 13 residues. Losses at the gene ends were 3 bases for V and 5 bases for J; bases not matched to a gene: 3. Germline CDR1 reads DFQATT; CDR2 reads SNEGSKA (reference sequence). CDR3 nucleotide sequence: TGCAGTGCTAGTTGGGGGGGGACCGGGGAGCTGTTTTTT. Translated: CSASWGGTGELFF.

This clonotype has a handful of counts. The chain couples TRBV5-1 to TRBJ2-4, with 8 nucleotides matching TRBD2. CDR1 is SGHRS, CDR2 YFSETQ, per germline. The CDR3 loop spans 17 amino acids. The V gene end was trimmed by 1 base and the J gene end by 8 bases; junction bases not matched to a gene: 14. This CDR3 is CASSLIGGRAGADIQYF. CDR3 DNA sequence: TGCGCCAGCAGCTTGATCGGGGGTCGAGCGGGAGCGGACATTCAGTACTTC.

This clonotype was seen at least ten times. This rearrangement joins TRBV29-1 to TRBJ1-2, with 10 bases lining up with TRBD1. The CDR3 is 18 residues long. After removal of 5 bases from V and 1 base from J, the junction contained 16 bases not matched to a gene. Germline V gene lookup returns CDR1 SQVTM and CDR2 ANQGSEA. The CDR3 spells CSVWTGTGDTSHNYGYTF. The CDR3 DNA reads TGCAGCGTTTGGACAGGGACAGGGGATACGTCCCATAACTATGGCTACACCTTC.

The chain is built from TRBV7-9 and TRBJ2-5; 7 bases match TRBD1. The V segment lost 3 bases and the J segment 2 bases; nucleotides outside the gene matches: 3. The germline gives CDR1 SEHNR, CDR2 FQNEAQ (reference sequence). The CDR3 has 14 amino acids. The CDR3 spells CASSFHRGQETQYF. CDR3 DNA sequence: TGTGCCAGCAGCTTCCACAGGGGTCAAGAGACCCAGTACTTC.

In its sample, this clonotype was seen many times. The chain uses TRBV5-1 and TRBJ2-4; D may be TRBD1 or TRBD2 (5 bases each). With 0 bases removed from V and 5 bases from J, the gap between germline ends came to 15 bases. Germline values: CDR1 SGHRS, CDR2 YFSETQ. This CDR3 spans 16 amino acids. The CDR3 is CASSLDRQRGQNIQYF. CDR3 DNA: TGCGCCAGCAGCTTGGATCGACAGAGGGGTCAAAACATTCAGTACTTC.

The CDR3 here is CASTPEVVVGGYTF. CDR3 DNA: TGTGCCAGCACCCCAGAGGTCGTAGTAGGTGGCTACACCTTC. The rearrangement uses TRBV7-9 and TRBJ1-2, with D uncertain. The CDR3 sequence is 14 residues long. Germline V gene data show CDR1 as SEHNR and CDR2 as FQNEAQ (reference sequence). V gave up 7 bases and J gave up 7 bases, with 19 bases separating them.

The chain is built from TRBV11-2 and TRBJ2-1, with D tentatively TRBD2 (5 bases). CDR3 length equals 14 residues. Trimming took off 0 bases at V and 10 bases at J, with 13 bases between the two ends. Germline CDR1 is SGHAT and CDR2 is FQNNGV. As DNA, the CDR3 is TGTGCCAGCAGCTTAGAGCGGTGGGAGTTAGAGCAGTTCTTC. Translating it yields CASSLERWELEQFF. The variable domain in full, completed from reference TRBV11-2 and TRBJ2-1, reads EAGVAQSPRYKIIEKRQSVAFWCNPISGHATLYWYQQILGQGPKLLIQFQNNGVVDDSQLPKDRFSAERLKGVDSTLKIQPAKLEDSAVYLCASSLERWELEQFFGPGTRLTVL.

This rearrangement joins TRBV12-3 or TRBV12-4 to TRBJ2-1, with D uncertain. Trimming shortened V by 3 bases and J by 0 bases, and 12 bases separated the two germline ends. This CDR3 region has 16 residues. CDR3 bases: TGTGCCAGCAGTTTTACCCGGCCCCGCTCCTACAATGAGCAGTTCTTC. Residues: CASSFTRPRSYNEQFF.

The chain links TRBV7-2 to TRBJ2-7; 13 nucleotides line up with TRBD2. In germline, CDR1 is SGHTA, CDR2 FQGNSA. This CDR3 has 16 amino acids. V trimming: 1 base; J trimming: 3 bases; junction bases outside the gene matches: 3. The chain's CDR3 is CASSLGWTSGSYEQYF. The CDR3 DNA follows: TGTGCCAGCAGCTTAGGGTGGACTAGCGGGAGCTACGAGCAGTACTTC.

This clonotype has at least ten counts. The rearrangement uses TRBV5-4 and TRBJ2-7; 7 bases align to TRBD2. V trimming: 4 bases; J trimming: 4 bases; junction bases outside the gene matches: 5. Germline V gene data show CDR1 as SGHNT and CDR2 as YYREEE (reference sequence). This CDR3 is 13 amino acids long. This CDR3 is CASSGGSSYEQYF. Here the CDR3 DNA reads TGTGCCAGCAGCGGCGGGAGTAGTTACGAGCAGTACTTC.

At least ten counts were recorded for this clonotype. The J gene is TRBJ2-1, the V gene TRBV20-1; D is possibly TRBD1 (5 bases). Trimming took 4 bases from V and 0 from J, leaving 16 bases between them. The CDR3 extends over 16 amino acids. CDR1 is DFQATT, CDR2 SNEGSKA, per germline (reference sequence). In DNA form, the CDR3 reads TGCAGTGCTATCCACTACAGGTCCGACTCCTACAATGAGCAGTTCTTC. Protein: CSAIHYRSDSYNEQFF.

In this sample, this clonotype turned up many times. This chain links TRBV29-1 with TRBJ2-4; TRBD2 aligns across 12 bases. The CDR3 runs to 14 residues. The germline gives CDR1 SQVTM, CDR2 ANQGSEA. Germline trimming cut 6 bases from V and 7 bases from J; bases unmatched to any gene: 7. CDR3 DNA sequence: TGCAGCGTCGAGACTAGCGGGAGAAGGAACATTCAGTACTTC. It yields the protein CSVETSGRRNIQYF.

This clonotype was detected ten times or more. CDR3 region: CASSPHWGGSSYEQYF. For the CDR3, the DNA is TGTGCCAGCAGTCCCCACTGGGGCGGGAGCTCCTACGAGCAGTACTTC. The genes are TRBV12-3 or TRBV12-4 and TRBJ2-7; 7 bases are shared with TRBD2. CDR3 size: 16 residues. V gave up 5 bases and J gave up 0 bases; unmatched junction bases: 10.

The chain combines TRBV11-3 with TRBJ2-5; weak D call: TRBD2 (5 bases). Germline lookup yields CDR1 SGHNT and CDR2 YENEEA. CDR3 length: 15 residues. V was pared by 1 base and J by 5 bases, with 14 bases between. CDR3: CASSLGGERSETQYF. CDR3 sequence (DNA): TGTGCCAGCAGCTTAGGGGGAGAGCGGTCGGAGACCCAGTACTTC.